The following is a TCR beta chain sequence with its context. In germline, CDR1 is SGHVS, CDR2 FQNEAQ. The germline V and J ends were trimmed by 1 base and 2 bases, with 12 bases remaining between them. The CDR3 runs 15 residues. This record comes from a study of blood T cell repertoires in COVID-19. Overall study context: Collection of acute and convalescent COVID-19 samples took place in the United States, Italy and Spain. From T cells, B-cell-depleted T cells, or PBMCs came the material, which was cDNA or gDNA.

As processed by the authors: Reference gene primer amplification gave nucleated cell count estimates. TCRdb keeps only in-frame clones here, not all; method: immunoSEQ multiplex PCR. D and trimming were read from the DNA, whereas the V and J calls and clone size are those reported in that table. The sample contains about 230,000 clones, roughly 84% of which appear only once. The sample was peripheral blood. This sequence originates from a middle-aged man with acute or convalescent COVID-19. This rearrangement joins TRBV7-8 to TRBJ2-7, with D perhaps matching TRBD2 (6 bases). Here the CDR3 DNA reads TGTGCCAGCAGCTTAGGTGGGGGGAAAACCTACGAGCAGTACTTC. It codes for CASSLGGGKTYEQYF.